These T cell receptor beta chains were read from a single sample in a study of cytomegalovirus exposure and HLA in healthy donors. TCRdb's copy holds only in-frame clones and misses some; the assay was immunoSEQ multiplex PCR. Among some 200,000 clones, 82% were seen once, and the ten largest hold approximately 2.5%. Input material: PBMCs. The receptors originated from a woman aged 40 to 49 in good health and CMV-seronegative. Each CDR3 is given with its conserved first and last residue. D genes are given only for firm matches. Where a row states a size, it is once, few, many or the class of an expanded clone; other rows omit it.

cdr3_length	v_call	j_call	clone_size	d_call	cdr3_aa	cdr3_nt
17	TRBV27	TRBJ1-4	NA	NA	CASSFTRALATNEKLFF	TGTGCCAGCAGTTTTACGAGGGCCCTCGCAACTAATGAAAAACTGTTTTTT
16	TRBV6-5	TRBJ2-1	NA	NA	CASSYSAQGRYNEQFF	TGTGCCAGCAGTTACTCCGCGCAGGGGAGATACAATGAGCAGTTCTTC
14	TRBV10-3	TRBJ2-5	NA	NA	CAISEDGRGETQYF	TGTGCCATCAGTGAGGACGGCAGGGGAGAGACCCAGTACTTC
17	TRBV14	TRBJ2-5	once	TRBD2	CASSPKRDGTISETQYF	TGTGCCAGCAGCCCCAAGCGTGATGGGACTATATCGGAGACCCAGTACTTC
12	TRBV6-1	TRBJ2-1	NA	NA	CAIGQSQHEQFF	TGTGCCATCGGACAGTCCCAGCATGAGCAGTTCTTC
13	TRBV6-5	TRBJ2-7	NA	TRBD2	CASRTERGDEQYF	TGTGCCAGCAGAACCGAACGGGGGGACGAGCAGTACTTC
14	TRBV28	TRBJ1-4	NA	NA	CASNGVPRREKLFF	TGTGCCAGCAACGGCGTCCCGAGGAGGGAAAAACTGTTTTTT
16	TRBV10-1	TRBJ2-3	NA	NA	CASSGEKRSATDTQYF	TGCGCCAGCAGTGGAGAGAAGCGGAGCGCAACAGATACGCAGTATTTT
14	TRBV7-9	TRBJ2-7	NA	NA	CASSLGGAAYEQYF	TGTGCCAGCAGCTTAGGCGGGGCCGCCTACGAGCAGTACTTC
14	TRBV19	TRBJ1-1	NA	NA	CATTTGILNTEAFF	TGTGCCACCACTACAGGCATTCTTAACACTGAAGCTTTCTTT